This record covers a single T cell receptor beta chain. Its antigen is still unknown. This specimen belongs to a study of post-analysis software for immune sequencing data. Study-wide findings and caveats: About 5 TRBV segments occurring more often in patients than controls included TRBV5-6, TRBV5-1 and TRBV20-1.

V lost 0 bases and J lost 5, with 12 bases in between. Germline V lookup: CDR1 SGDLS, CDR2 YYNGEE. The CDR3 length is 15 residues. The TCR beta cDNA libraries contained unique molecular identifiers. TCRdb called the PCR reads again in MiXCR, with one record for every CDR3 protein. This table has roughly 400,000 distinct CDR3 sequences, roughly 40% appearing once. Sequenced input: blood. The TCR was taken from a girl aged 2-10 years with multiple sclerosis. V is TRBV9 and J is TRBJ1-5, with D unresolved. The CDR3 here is CASSVVGDFDQPQHF. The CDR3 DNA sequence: TGTGCCAGCAGCGTAGTTGGGGATTTCGATCAGCCCCAGCATTTT. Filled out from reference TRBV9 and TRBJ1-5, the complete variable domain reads DSGVTQTPKHLITATGQRVTLRCSPRSGDLSVYWYQQSLDQGLQFLIQYYNGEERAKGNILERFSAQQFPDLHSELNLSSLELGDSALYFCASSVVGDFDQPQHFGDGTRLSIL.